The T cell receptor beta chain described here comes from a study of blood T cell repertoires in COVID-19. Background on the study: Nucleic acid was either cDNA or gDNA, and it came from T cells, B-cell-depleted T cells, or PBMCs.

Libraries were prepared by immunoSEQ multiplex PCR; TCRdb keeps only in-frame clonotypes and omits some of them. The sample has some 260,000 clones, roughly 80% seen once; the top ten hold over 7.5%. Trimming removed 4 bases from V and 6 bases from J; junction bases left unmatched: 10. The CDR3 is 15 amino acids. Looked up from germline, CDR1 is LGHDT and CDR2 is YNNKEL (reference sequence). The source is a man older than 75 with acute or convalescent COVID-19. Sequencing was carried out using peripheral blood. The chain couples TRBV3-1 (or the pseudogene TRBV3-2) to TRBJ1-2; 8 bases align to TRBD1. The DNA for the CDR3 is TGTGCCAGCAGCCCTTCAGGGGGCAGGAGGGATGGCTACACCTTC. It encodes CASSPSGGRRDGYTF.